The 17 T cell receptor beta chains in this list originate from one sample, sequenced in a study of PD-1 blockade in classical Hodgkin lymphoma. Autologous stem cell transplantation was followed by relapse in every patient, and brentuximab vedotin exposure varied. TCRdb keeps only in-frame clones here, not all; method: immunoSEQ multiplex PCR. The sample has 30,000 to 35,000 clones, 65% to 90% seen once. The sample consisted of peripheral blood mononuclear cells (PBMCs), taken at baseline. Receptors were obtained from a human donor with classical Hodgkin lymphoma.

This chain joins TRBV5-4 and TRBJ1-1; weak D call: TRBD1 (6 bases). Germline V gives CDR1 SGHNT, CDR2 YYREEE (reference sequence). The CDR3 loop spans 16 amino acids. Trimming took off 0 bases at V and 7 bases at J, with 19 bases between the two ends. The CDR3 sequence: CASSLEPGRGAGEAFF. The CDR3 bases are TGTGCCAGCAGCTTGGAACCAGGGAGGGGGGCAGGTGAAGCTTTCTTT.

V gene TRBV7-2 combines with J gene TRBJ2-1; D is perhaps TRBD1 or TRBD2 (6 bases each). Trimming removed 5 bases at V and 3 bases at J, with 14 bases between. CDR1 is SGHTA and CDR2 is FQGNSA in the germline V gene. This CDR3 is 15 amino acids long. The CDR3: CASSAHGGHYNEQFF. The DNA for the CDR3 is TGTGCCAGCAGCGCCCACGGGGGCCACTACAATGAGCAGTTCTTC. Full variable domain (rest looked up from reference TRBV7-2 and TRBJ2-1): GAGVSQSPSNKVTEKGKDVELRCDPISGHTALYWYRQSLGQGLEFLIYFQGNSAPDKSGLPSDRFSAERTGGSVSTLTIQRTQQEDSAVYLCASSAHGGHYNEQFFGPGTRLTVL.

Turning to this clone: This likely stems from a read error, as it lies one base from a far larger clone. The chain employs TRBV5-4 and TRBJ2-7, with TRBD1 as a possible D gene (6 bases). CDR1 is SGHNT and CDR2 is YYREEE in the germline V gene (reference sequence). V was clipped by 3 bases and J by 1 base, with 14 bases between them. CDR3 size: 15 residues. CDR3 sequence (DNA): TGTGCCAGCAGCTACTCAGCCGGGACATCCTACGAGCAGTACTTC. Protein: CASSYSAGTSYEQYF.

V usage is TRBV28 and J usage is TRBJ2-7; D call uncertain. The V end was cut by 3 bases, the J end by 3 bases, with 9 bases between. From germline, CDR1 is MDHEN and CDR2 SYDVKM. The CDR3 runs to 13 residues. The CDR3 sequence is CASSFGQDYEQYF. CDR3 nucleotide sequence: TGTGCCAGCAGTTTTGGGCAGGACTACGAGCAGTACTTC. Together with reference TRBV28 and TRBJ2-7, the CDR3 gives the full variable domain: DVKVTQSSRYLVKRTGEKVFLECVQDMDHENMFWYRQDPGLGLRLIYFSYDVKMKEKGDIPEGYSVSREKKERFSLILESASTNQTSMYLCASSFGQDYEQYFGPGTRLTVT.

V usage is TRBV9 and J usage is TRBJ1-3; 7 nucleotides align to TRBD1. With V trimmed by 2 bases and J by 3 bases, 5 bases remained unmatched. This CDR3 is 15 amino acids long. Germline V CDR1 and CDR2: SGDLS, YYNGEE. The CDR3 DNA reads as TGTGCCAGCAGCGTCAGGGGGTTCGGTGGAAACACCATATATTTT. Protein product: CASSVRGFGGNTIYF.

About this clone itself: Sequence at one end of the junction differs from germline and may be a read error. This rearrangement joins TRBV19 to TRBJ2-7; D unclear. The CDR3 is 13 amino acids. Per germline, CDR1 LNHDA and CDR2 SQIVND (reference sequence). This CDR3 reads CASSWADSNEQYF. For the CDR3, the DNA is TGTGCCAGTAGTTGGGCCGACTCCAACGAGCAGTACTTC.

This clone was seen just once. This sequence joins TRBV7-8 and TRBJ2-1; D is possibly TRBD1 (7 bases). V lost 0 bases and J lost 9, with 15 bases in between. The CDR3 has 15 residues. Germline V gene lookup returns CDR1 SGHVS and CDR2 FQNEAQ. CDR3 amino acids: CASSLAPQGGIEQFF. The CDR3 region has the DNA TGTGCCAGCAGCTTAGCGCCCCAGGGGGGCATTGAGCAGTTCTTC.

V usage is TRBV5-1 and J usage is TRBJ1-6, with a weak D call TRBD1 (5 bases). Between the trimmed V and J ends, which lost 0 bases and 7 bases, there was a span of 11 bases. In germline, CDR1 is SGHRS, CDR2 YFSETQ. This CDR3 has 15 residues. The CDR3: CASSLGGTGNSPLHF. The CDR3 region has the DNA TGCGCCAGCAGCTTGGGCGGGACGGGAAATTCACCCCTCCACTTT.

This rearrangement joins TRBV18 to TRBJ2-5; D uncertain. V was pared by 3 bases and J by 0 bases, with 2 bases between. CDR3 length equals 12 residues. Germline V lookup: CDR1 KGHSH, CDR2 LQKENI. CDR3 residues: CASSPYQETQYF. CDR3 nucleotide sequence: TGTGCCAGCTCACCGTACCAAGAGACCCAGTACTTC.

The chain carries TRBV7-9 and TRBJ2-5; D is undetermined. The CDR3 has 12 residues. Germline values: CDR1 SEHNR, CDR2 FQNEAQ (reference sequence). The V end was cut by 2 bases, the J end by 5 bases, with 6 bases between. CDR3 DNA: TGTGCCAGCAGCTTAAATGGGGAGACCCAGTACTTC. Translation: CASSLNGETQYF.

This clone was detected only a few times. V gene TRBV9 combines with J gene TRBJ2-5; TRBD2 matches at 9 bases. This CDR3 comprises 17 residues. V trimming: 0 bases; J trimming: 2 bases; junction bases outside the gene matches: 8. Germline V lookup: CDR1 SGDLS, CDR2 YYNGEE. The CDR3 DNA is TGTGCCAGCAGCGTAGAGGGACTAGCAGGAGTACAAGAGACCCAGTACTTC. It specifies CASSVEGLAGVQETQYF.

The chain is built from TRBV6-6 and TRBJ2-5; D gene uncertain. This CDR3 contains 12 residues. Germline V lookup: CDR1 MNHNY, CDR2 SVGAGI (reference sequence). Trimming stripped 5 bases from V and 5 bases from J, with 9 bases between. The CDR3 is CASSPTEETQYF. The CDR3 DNA follows: TGTGCCAGCAGTCCCACAGAGGAGACCCAGTACTTC.

The chain couples TRBV9 to TRBJ1-1, with a possible D match to TRBD1 (5 bases). CDR1 is SGDLS, CDR2 YYNGEE, per germline. The CDR3 is 16 residues long. V was pared by 4 bases and J by 4 bases, with 20 bases between. CDR3: CASSLRAQGWITEAFF. The DNA for the CDR3 is TGTGCCAGCAGCCTCCGGGCCCAGGGCTGGATCACTGAAGCTTTCTTT.

The chain employs TRBV6-5 and TRBJ2-7; D ambiguous. Trimming shortened V by 2 bases and J by 5 bases, and 10 bases separated the two germline ends. Germline assignment: CDR1 MNHEY and CDR2 SVGAGI. The CDR3 consists of 13 residues. This CDR3 reads CASSYRVQNEQYF. The CDR3 region has the DNA TGTGCCAGCAGTTACAGGGTCCAAAACGAGCAGTACTTC.

V and J are TRBV6-5 and TRBJ2-3; D gene unclear. The germline V gene has CDR1 MNHEY and CDR2 SVGAGI. The CDR3 totals 15 residues. Trimming pared 0 bases from V and 0 bases from J, leaving 7 bases between. CDR3 coding DNA: TGTGCCAGCAGTTACTCGGGCATCAGCACAGATACGCAGTATTTT. It codes for CASSYSGISTDTQYF.

The genes are TRBV9 and TRBJ1-3, with TRBD1 matching 10 bases. Trimming cost V 6 bases and J 1 base; bases outside gene matches: 4. The CDR3 runs 15 residues. Germline loops: CDR1 SGDLS, CDR2 YYNGEE. The CDR3, as DNA: TGTGCCAGCACCAGACAGGGGGCGTCTGGAAACACCATATATTTT. Translated: CASTRQGASGNTIYF. Based on the CDR3 plus reference TRBV9 and TRBJ1-3, the full variable domain is DSGVTQTPKHLITATGQRVTLRCSPRSGDLSVYWYQQSLDQGLQFLIQYYNGEERAKGNILERFSAQQFPDLHSELNLSSLELGDSALYFCASTRQGASGNTIYFGEGSWLTVV.

The chain couples TRBV6-6 to TRBJ2-1; 10 bases line up with TRBD2. Germline CDR1 and CDR2: MNHNY and SVGAGI (reference sequence). V lost 4 bases and J lost 1; bases outside the gene matches: 4. CDR3 length: 16 amino acids. CDR3: CASSSGLAVSYNEQFF. The CDR3 nucleotides are TGTGCCAGCAGTTCAGGACTAGCGGTATCCTACAATGAGCAGTTCTTC.